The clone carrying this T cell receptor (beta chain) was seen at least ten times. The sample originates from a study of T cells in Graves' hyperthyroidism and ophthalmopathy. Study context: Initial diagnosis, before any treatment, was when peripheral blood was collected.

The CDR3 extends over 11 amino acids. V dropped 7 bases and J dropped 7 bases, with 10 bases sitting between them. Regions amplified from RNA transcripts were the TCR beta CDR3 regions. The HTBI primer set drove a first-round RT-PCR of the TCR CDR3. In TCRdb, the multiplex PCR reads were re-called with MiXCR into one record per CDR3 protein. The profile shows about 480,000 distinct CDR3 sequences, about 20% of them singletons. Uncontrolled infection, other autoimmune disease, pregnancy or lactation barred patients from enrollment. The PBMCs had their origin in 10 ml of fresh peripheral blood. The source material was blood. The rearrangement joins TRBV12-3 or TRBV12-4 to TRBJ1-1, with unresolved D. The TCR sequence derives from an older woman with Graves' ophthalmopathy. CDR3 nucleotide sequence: TGTGCCAGCACTAAGGCCCGTGAAGCTTTCTTT. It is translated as CASTKAREAFF.